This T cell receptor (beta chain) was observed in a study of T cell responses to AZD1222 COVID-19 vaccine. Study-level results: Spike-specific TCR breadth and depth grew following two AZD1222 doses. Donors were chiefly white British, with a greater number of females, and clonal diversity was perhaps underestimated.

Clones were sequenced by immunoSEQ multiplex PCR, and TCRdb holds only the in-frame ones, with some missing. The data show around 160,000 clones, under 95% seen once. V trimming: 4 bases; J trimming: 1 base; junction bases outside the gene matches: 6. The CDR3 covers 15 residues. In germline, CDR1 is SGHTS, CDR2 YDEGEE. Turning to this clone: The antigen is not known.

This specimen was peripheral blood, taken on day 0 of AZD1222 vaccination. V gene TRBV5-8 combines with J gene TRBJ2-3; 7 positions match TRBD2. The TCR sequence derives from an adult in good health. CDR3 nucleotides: TGTGCCAGCAGCACCGGGACTATCGGCACAGATACGCAGTATTTT. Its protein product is CASSTGTIGTDTQYF.